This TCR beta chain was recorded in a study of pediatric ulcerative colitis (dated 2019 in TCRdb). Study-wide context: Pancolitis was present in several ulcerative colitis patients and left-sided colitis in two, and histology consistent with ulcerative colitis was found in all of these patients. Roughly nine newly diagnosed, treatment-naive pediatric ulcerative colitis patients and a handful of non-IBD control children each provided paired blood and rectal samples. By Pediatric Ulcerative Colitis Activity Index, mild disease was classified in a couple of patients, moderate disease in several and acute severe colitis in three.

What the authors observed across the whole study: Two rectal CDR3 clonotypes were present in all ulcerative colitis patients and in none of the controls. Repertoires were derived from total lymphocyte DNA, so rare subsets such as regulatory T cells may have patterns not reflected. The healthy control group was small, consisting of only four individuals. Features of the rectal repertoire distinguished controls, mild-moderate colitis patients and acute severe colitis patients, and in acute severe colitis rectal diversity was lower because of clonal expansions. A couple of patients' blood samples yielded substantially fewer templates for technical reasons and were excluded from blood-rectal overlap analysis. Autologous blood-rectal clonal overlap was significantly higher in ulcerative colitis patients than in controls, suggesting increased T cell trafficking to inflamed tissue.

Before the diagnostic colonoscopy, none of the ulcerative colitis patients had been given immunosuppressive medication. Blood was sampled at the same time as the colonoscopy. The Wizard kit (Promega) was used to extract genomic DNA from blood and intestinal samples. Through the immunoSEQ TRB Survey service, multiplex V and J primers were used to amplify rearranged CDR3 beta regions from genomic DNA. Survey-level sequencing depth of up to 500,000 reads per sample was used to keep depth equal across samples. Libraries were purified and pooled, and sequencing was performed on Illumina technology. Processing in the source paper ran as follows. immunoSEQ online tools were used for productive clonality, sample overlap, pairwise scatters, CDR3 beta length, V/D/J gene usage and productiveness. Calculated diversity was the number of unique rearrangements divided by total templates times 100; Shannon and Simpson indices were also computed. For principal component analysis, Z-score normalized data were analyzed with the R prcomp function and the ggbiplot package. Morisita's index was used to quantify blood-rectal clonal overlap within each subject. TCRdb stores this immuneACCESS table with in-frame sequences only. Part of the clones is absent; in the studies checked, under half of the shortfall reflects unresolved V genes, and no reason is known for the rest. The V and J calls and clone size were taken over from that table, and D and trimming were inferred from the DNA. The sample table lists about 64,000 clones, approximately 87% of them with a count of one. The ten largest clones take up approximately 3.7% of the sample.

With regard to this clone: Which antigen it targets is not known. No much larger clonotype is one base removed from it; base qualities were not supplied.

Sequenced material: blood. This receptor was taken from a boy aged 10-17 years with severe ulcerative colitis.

The CDR3 region reads CASSIGTTTDTQYF. The DNA is as follows: TGTGCCAGCAGCATCGGGACCACCACAGATACGCAGTATTTT. The chain is made from TRBV21-1 and TRBJ2-3. TRBV21-1 is listed as a pseudogene. There are 14 amino acids in the CDR3, from cysteine to phenylalanine inclusive. Just the 42-base CDR3 DNA is kept, in frame starting at base 1.